Below are 10 T cell receptor beta chains sequenced from a single sample in a study of T-cell reconstitution after alpha-beta-depleted transplantation in children. Library preparation (for TCRbeta) was performed with unique molecular identifiers. TCRdb reprocessed the PCR reads with MiXCR, giving one entry per CDR3 protein. In the table there are more than 200,000 distinct CDR3 sequences, 9.7% of which are singletons. The sequencing used PBMCs from the stem cell graft donor, collected from the stem cell graft. These receptors all stem from a human donor who donated a stem cell graft to a child with SCID.

This clonotype was seen repeatedly, ten times or more. This chain links TRBV29-1 with TRBJ2-7; 8 nucleotides line up with TRBD1. The CDR3 sequence is 15 residues long. The V gene end was trimmed by 3 bases and the J gene end by 5 bases; junction bases not matched to a gene: 12. From germline, CDR1 is SQVTM and CDR2 ANQGSEA. DNA of the CDR3: TGCAGCGTTGAGGGAGGACAGGGTATAACCGACGAGCAGTACTTC. It codes for CSVEGGQGITDEQYF.

The sample holds many counts of this clonotype. The gene calls are TRBV28 and TRBJ2-1; no definite D call. Trimming pared 4 bases from V and 8 bases from J, leaving 9 bases between. The CDR3 has 12 amino acids. The germline V gene has CDR1 MDHEN and CDR2 SYDVKM. The DNA for the CDR3 is TGTGCCAGCAGTTACCCCGACTATGAGCAGTTCTTC. Protein sequence: CASSYPDYEQFF.

This clonotype was picked up many times. The rearrangement uses TRBV10-3 and TRBJ1-5; D is possibly TRBD1 (6 bases). The CDR3 is made up of 15 amino acids. The germline gives CDR1 ENHRY, CDR2 SYGVKD. Trimming pared 4 bases from V and 4 bases from J, leaving 14 bases between. The CDR3 DNA sequence: TGTGCCATCAGTGTGACCGGGGGCTGGAATCAGCCCCAGCATTTT. Its translation is CAISVTGGWNQPQHF.

This clonotype occurred many times. The chain carries TRBV12-3 or TRBV12-4 and TRBJ1-5, with D tentatively TRBD1 (5 bases). The CDR3 runs 17 residues. V gave up 5 bases and J gave up 6 bases, with 23 bases separating them. CDR3 sequence (DNA): TGTGCCAGCAGTCTAAACCTCAAGATTGTAAGGGGTCAGCCCCAGCATTTT. Amino acids: CASSLNLKIVRGQPQHF.

This clonotype has at least ten counts. The chain couples TRBV12-3 or TRBV12-4 to TRBJ1-1, with TRBD1 matching over 10 bases. This CDR3 has 12 residues. The ends lost 8 bases at V and 7 bases at J; junction bases unmatched: 4. The CDR3 sequence: CASSRDRGEAFF. The CDR3 DNA follows: TGTGCCAGCTCCAGGGACAGGGGTGAAGCTTTCTTT.

At least ten counts were recorded for this clonotype. V usage is TRBV5-1 and J usage is TRBJ1-1; D gene ambiguous. The V end lost 4 bases, the J end lost 0 bases, and 10 bases lay between the germline ends. The germline V gene encodes CDR1 SGHRS and CDR2 YFSETQ. The CDR3 has 14 amino acids. CDR3 sequence reads: CASSPYSLNTEAFF. DNA of the CDR3: TGCGCCAGCAGCCCCTACAGCCTGAACACTGAAGCTTTCTTT. Drawing the rest from reference TRBV5-1 and TRBJ1-1, the complete variable domain is KAGVTQTPRYLIKTRGQQVTLSCSPISGHRSVSWYQQTPGQGLQFLFEYFSETQRNKGNFPGRFSGRQFSNSRSEMNVSTLELGDSALYLCASSPYSLNTEAFFGQGTRLTVV.

This clonotype has at least ten counts. This chain uses TRBV29-1 with TRBJ1-3; possibly TRBD1 for D (5 bases). V lost 6 bases, J lost 1 base, and 13 bases lay in between. This CDR3 spans 14 amino acids. Germline V gives CDR1 SQVTM, CDR2 ANQGSEA. CDR3 sequence: CSVYIPGSGNTIYF. CDR3 bases: TGCAGCGTCTATATACCAGGGTCTGGAAACACCATATATTTT. The whole variable domain, remainder taken from reference TRBV29-1 and TRBJ1-3, is SAVISQKPSRDICQRGTSLTIQCQVDSQVTMMFWYRQQPGQSLTLIATANQGSEATYESGFVIDKFPISRPNLTFSTLTVSNMSPEDSSIYLCSVYIPGSGNTIYFGEGSWLTVV.

This clonotype was seen repeatedly, ten times or more. The chain employs TRBV15 and TRBJ2-1; D is unresolved. The length of the CDR3 is 14 residues. The germline V and J ends were trimmed by 1 base and 4 bases, with 8 bases remaining between them. Per germline, CDR1 LNHNV and CDR2 YYDKDF (reference sequence). CDR3 sequence: CATSRASLYNEQFF. CDR3 sequence (DNA): TGTGCCACCAGCAGAGCTTCTCTATACAATGAGCAGTTCTTC.

The rearrangement joins TRBV20-1 to TRBJ1-4, with D possibly being TRBD1 (5 bases). Per germline, CDR1 DFQATT and CDR2 SNEGSKA (reference sequence). The CDR3 is 22 amino acids. V lost 3 bases, J lost 6 bases, and 38 bases lay in between. For the CDR3, the DNA is TGCAGTGCTAGGGTGTTCCGGGACCCAGTCCGTCATAAAAGAGACGAGGATGAAAAACTGTTTTTT. It yields the protein CSARVFRDPVRHKRDEDEKLFF.

This clonotype was counted a single time. This could be a read error, since a much larger clone is one nucleotide away. The rearrangement uses TRBV20-1 and TRBJ1-5; no reliable D call. The CDR3 runs to 12 residues. V was clipped by 8 bases and J by 0 bases, with 8 bases between them. Looked up from germline, CDR1 is DFQATT and CDR2 is SNEGSKA (reference sequence). The CDR3 DNA reads TGCAGTTCACAAATTAGCAATCAGCCCCAGCATTTT. Its translation is CSSQISNQPQHF.